This entry is about one T cell receptor beta chain. Its binding antigen is unknown. The record has no base qualities; no much larger clone is one base away. Each collaborating institution followed its own protocols to collect whole blood in K2EDTA tubes. Collaborator samples were shipped for TCRbeta analysis as frozen whole blood, isolated PBMCs, or DNA extracted from either sample type. This sample was taken from a study of blood T cell repertoires in COVID-19 (dated by TCRdb to about 2020). At the level of the whole study: Samples covering the acute and convalescent phases of COVID-19 were provided by collaborators in the United States, Italy and Spain. The repertoires were made available in a free public database intended to serve as a resource for research on the immune response to SARS-CoV-2. The samples were drawn from the first 160 participants of the ongoing ImmuneRACE study and from 1,254 subjects provided by 6 global collaborators. Nearly every sample came with metadata listing a de-identified subject ID, COVID-19 status, age in years and sex. HLA class I and class II types, where available, came from metadata supplied by the sample provider rather than from assay-based typing. The material from the prospective study consisted of cDNA or gDNA derived from T cells, B-cell-depleted T cells, or PBMCs. The dataset comprised deeply sampled blood TCRbeta repertoires from subjects exposed to, actively infected with, or recovered from COVID-19. Overall study results and their limits: Clinical and demographic metadata were provided uncurated, with the amount varying by source and participant.

TCRbeta CDR3 regions were amplified from genomic DNA by means of the immunoSEQ Assay, a bias-controlled multiplex PCR. The original methods were these. Within the assay, amplification of reference gene primers was used to estimate how many nucleated cells each sample contained. To quantify the absolute abundance of each unique TCRbeta CDR3 rearrangement, sequence reads were collapsed and filtered. For each sample, productive Simpson clonality was calculated as the square root of Simpson's diversity index across productive rearrangements. TCRdb's version of the immuneACCESS table is confined to in-frame rearrangements and falls short of the full clone set. An unresolved V gene accounts for under half of the shortfall where checked; the remainder is of unknown origin. V, J and clone size are those of that table, while D and trimming were read from the DNA. Present in this sample are hundreds of thousands of clones, about 80% of which were seen just once. The ten top clones hold about 2.5% of the sample.

Sequencing used peripheral blood. This clonotype was obtained from a woman between 40 and 55 years old with active or convalescent COVID-19.

The DNA is as follows: TGTGCCAGCAGTTACTCCGGGGGGAGAGATCAGCCCCAGCATTTT. The resulting protein is CASSYSGGRDQPQHF. The chain links TRBV6-5 with TRBJ1-5; TRBD1 might be the D gene, on 5 matching bases. The germline V gene specifies MNHEY as CDR1 and SVGAGI as CDR2. V sheds 0 bases and J sheds 5 bases, leaving 11 bases between their ends. Including the terminal cysteine and phenylalanine, the CDR3 comprises 15 residues. The kept DNA is CDR3 alone, 45 bases in frame from the first base.